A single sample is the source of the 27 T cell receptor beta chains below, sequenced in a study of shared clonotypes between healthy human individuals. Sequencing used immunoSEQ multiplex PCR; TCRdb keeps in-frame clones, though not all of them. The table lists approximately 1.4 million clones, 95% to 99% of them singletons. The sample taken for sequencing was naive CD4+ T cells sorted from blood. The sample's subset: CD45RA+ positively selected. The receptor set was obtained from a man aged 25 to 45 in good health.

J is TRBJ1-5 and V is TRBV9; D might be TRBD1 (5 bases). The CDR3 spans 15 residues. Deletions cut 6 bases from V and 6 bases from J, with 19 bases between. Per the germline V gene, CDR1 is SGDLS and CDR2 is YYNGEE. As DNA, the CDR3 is TGTGCCAGCACCCGTAGTGGGGACCGGGGTCAGCCCCAGCATTTT. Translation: CASTRSGDRGQPQHF.

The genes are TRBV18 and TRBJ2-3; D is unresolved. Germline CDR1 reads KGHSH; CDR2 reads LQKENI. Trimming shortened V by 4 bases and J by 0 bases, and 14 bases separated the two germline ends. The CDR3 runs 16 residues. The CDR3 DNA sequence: TGTGCCAGCTCACAATCGCTGCCAGGTAGCACAGATACGCAGTATTTT. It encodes CASSQSLPGSTDTQYF.

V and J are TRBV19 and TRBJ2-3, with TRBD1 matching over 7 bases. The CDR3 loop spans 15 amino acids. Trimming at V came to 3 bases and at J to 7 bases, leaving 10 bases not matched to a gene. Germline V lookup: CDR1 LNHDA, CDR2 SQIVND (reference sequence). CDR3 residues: CASSIVRQGAYTQYF. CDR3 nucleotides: TGTGCCAGTAGTATCGTGAGACAGGGTGCCTATACGCAGTATTTT.

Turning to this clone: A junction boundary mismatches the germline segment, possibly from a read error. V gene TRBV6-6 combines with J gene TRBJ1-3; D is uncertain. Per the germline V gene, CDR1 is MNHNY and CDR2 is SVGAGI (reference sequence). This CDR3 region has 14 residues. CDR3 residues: CASSYSLGGDTIYF. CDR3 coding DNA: TGTGCCAGCAGTTACTCTCTCGGTGGAGACACCATATATTTT.

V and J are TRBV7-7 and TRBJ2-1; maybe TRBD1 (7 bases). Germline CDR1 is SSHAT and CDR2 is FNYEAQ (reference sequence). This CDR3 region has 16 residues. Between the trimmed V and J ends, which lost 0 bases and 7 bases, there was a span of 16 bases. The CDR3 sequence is CASSLAPGGPGNEQFF. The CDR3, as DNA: TGTGCCAGCAGCTTAGCACCAGGGGGGCCGGGGAATGAGCAGTTCTTC.

The CDR3 protein is CASRGQGQGQQYF. CDR3 in DNA: TGTGCCAGCAGGGGACAGGGTCAGGGACAGCAGTATTTT. The chain uses TRBV11-2 and TRBJ2-3; 9 bases align to TRBD1. The CDR3 sequence is 13 residues long. Trimming cost V 6 bases and J 11 bases; bases outside gene matches: 9. From germline, CDR1 is SGHAT and CDR2 FQNNGV.

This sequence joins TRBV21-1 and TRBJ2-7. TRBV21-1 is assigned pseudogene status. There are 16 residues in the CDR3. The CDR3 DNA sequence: TGTGCCAGCAGCAAGGTAGGGGAGCGGATGGCCTACGAGCAGTACTTC. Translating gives CASSKVGERMAYEQYF.

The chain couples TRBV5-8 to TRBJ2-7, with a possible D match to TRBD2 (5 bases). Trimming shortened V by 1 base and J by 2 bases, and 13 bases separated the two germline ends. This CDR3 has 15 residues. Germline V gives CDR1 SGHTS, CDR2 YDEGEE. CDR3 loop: CASSLRRTYTYEQYF. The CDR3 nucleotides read TGTGCCAGCAGCTTGCGTAGGACTTATACCTACGAGCAGTACTTC.

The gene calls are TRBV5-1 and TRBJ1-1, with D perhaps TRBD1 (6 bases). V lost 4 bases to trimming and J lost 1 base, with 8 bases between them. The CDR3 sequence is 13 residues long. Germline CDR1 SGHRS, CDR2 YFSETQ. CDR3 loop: CASSQTGNTEAFF. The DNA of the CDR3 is TGCGCCAGCAGCCAGACAGGGAACACTGAAGCTTTCTTT. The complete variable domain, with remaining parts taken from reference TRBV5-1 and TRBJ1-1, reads KAGVTQTPRYLIKTRGQQVTLSCSPISGHRSVSWYQQTPGQGLQFLFEYFSETQRNKGNFPGRFSGRQFSNSRSEMNVSTLELGDSALYLCASSQTGNTEAFFGQGTRLTVV.

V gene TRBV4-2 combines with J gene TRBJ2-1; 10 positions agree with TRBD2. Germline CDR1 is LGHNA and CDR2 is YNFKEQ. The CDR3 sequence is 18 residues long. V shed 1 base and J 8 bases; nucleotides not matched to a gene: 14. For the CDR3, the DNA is TGTGCCAGCAGCCAAGTCCGGACCAGCGGGAGGGCCGTCGATGAGCAGTTCTTC. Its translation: CASSQVRTSGRAVDEQFF.

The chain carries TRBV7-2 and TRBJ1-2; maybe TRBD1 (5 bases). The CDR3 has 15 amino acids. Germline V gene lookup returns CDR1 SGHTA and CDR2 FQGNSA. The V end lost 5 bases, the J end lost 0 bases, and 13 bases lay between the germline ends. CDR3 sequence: CASSPGGRANYGYTF. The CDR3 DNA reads TGTGCCAGCAGCCCAGGCGGCAGGGCTAACTATGGCTACACCTTC.

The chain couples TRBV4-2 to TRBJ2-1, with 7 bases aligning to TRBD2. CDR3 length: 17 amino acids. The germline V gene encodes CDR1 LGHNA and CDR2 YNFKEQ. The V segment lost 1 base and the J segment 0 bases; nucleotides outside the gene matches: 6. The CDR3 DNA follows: TGTGCCAGCAGCCAAGTGGTGGCTAGCGGCTCCTACAATGAGCAGTTCTTC. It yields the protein CASSQVVASGSYNEQFF.

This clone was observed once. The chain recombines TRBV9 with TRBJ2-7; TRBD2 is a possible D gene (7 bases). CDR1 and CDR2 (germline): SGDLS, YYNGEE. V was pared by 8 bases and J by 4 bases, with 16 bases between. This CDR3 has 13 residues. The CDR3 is CASSRGGLYEQYF. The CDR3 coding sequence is TGTGCCAGTTCAAGGGGGGGCTTATACGAGCAGTACTTC.

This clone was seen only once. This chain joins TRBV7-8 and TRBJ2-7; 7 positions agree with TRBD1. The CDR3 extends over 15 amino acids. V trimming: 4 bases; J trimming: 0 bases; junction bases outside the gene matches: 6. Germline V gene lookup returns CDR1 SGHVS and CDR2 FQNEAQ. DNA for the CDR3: TGTGCCAGCAGCTCCAAAAGGGGGCACTCCTACGAGCAGTACTTC. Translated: CASSSKRGHSYEQYF.

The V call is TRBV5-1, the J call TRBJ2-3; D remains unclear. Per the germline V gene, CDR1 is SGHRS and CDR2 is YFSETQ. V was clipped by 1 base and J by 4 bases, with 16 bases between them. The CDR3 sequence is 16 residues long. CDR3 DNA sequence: TGCGCCAGCAGCTTGTGGATCCAGCTTGGTGCAGATACGCAGTATTTT. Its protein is CASSLWIQLGADTQYF.

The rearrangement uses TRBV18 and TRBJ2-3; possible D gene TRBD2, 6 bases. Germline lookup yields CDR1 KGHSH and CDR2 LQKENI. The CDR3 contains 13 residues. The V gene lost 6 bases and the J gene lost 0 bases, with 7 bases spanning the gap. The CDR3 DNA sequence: TGTGCCAGCTCGGAGGGAAGCACAGATACGCAGTATTTT. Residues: CASSEGSTDTQYF.

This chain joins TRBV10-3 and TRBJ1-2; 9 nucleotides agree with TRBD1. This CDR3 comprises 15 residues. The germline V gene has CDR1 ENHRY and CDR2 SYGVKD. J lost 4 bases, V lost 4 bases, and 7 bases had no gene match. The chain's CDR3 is CAISASTGGLYGYTF. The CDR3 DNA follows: TGTGCCATCAGTGCGTCGACAGGGGGGCTCTATGGCTACACCTTC.

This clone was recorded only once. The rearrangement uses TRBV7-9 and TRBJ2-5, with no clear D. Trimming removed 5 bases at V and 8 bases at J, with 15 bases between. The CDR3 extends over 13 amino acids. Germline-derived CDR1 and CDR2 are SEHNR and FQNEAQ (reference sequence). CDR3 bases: TGTGCCAGCAGCGGTCGGGCCCCGAGTACCCAGTACTTC. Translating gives CASSGRAPSTQYF.

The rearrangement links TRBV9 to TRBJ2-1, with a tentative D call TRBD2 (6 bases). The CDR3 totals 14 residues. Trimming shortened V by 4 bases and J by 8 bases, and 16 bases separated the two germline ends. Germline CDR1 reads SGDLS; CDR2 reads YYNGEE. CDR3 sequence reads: CASSRTGRIDEQFF. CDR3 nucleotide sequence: TGTGCCAGCAGCCGTACTGGGAGGATCGATGAGCAGTTCTTC.

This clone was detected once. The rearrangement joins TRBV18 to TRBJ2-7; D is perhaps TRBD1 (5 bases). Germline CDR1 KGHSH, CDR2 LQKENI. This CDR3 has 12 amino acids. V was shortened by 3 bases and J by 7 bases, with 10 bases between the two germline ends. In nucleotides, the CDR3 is TGTGCCAGCTCACCGGCCAAGGGGGAGCAGTACTTC. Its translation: CASSPAKGEQYF.

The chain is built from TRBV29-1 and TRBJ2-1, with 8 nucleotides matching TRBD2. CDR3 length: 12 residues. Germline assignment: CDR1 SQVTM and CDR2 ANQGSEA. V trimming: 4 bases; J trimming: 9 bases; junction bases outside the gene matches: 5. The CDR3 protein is CSVGPAGVEQFF. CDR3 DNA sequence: TGCAGCGTTGGACCAGCGGGAGTTGAGCAGTTCTTC.

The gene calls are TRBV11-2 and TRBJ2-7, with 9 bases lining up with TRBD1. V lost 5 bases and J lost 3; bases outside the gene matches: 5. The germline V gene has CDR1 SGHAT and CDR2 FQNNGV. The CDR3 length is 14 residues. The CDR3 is CASSRDREYYEQYF. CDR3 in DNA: TGTGCCAGCAGCCGGGACAGGGAGTACTACGAGCAGTACTTC.

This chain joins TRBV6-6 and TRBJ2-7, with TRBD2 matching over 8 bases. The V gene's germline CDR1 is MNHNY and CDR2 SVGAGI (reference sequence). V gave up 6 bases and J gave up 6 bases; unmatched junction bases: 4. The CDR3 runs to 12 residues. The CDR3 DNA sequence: TGTGCCAGCAGGGCGGGGACTAGCGAGCAGTACTTC. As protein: CASRAGTSEQYF.

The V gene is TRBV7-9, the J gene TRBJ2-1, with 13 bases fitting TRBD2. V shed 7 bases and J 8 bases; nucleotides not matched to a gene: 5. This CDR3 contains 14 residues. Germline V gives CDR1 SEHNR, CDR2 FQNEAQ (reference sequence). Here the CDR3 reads CASKWTSGSYEQFF. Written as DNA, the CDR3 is TGTGCCAGCAAATGGACTAGCGGGAGCTATGAGCAGTTCTTC.

CDR3 in amino acids: CASSSPLRSNEKLFF. DNA for the CDR3: TGTGCCAGCTCAAGTCCTCTCCGGAGTAATGAAAAACTGTTTTTT. The chain couples TRBV18 to TRBJ1-4, with unresolved D. The CDR3 covers 15 residues. Looked up from germline, CDR1 is KGHSH and CDR2 is LQKENI. V was shortened by 5 bases and J by 4 bases, with 14 bases between the two germline ends.

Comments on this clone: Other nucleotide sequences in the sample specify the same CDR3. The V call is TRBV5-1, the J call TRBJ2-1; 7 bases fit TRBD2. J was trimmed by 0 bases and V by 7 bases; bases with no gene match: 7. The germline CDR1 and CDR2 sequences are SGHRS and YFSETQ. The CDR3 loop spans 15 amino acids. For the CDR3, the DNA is TGCGCCAGCTCGCTAGCGGATAGCTCCTACAATGAGCAGTTCTTC. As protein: CASSLADSSYNEQFF. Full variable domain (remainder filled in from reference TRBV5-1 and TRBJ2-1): KAGVTQTPRYLIKTRGQQVTLSCSPISGHRSVSWYQQTPGQGLQFLFEYFSETQRNKGNFPGRFSGRQFSNSRSEMNVSTLELGDSALYLCASSLADSSYNEQFFGPGTRLTVL.

The CDR3 here is CASSPRTSGIILKETQYF. The CDR3 nucleotides are TGTGCCAGCAGCCCCCGGACTAGCGGGATCATACTCAAAGAGACCCAGTACTTC. V gene TRBV11-1 combines with J gene TRBJ2-5; the match to TRBD2 covers 12 bases. V was pared by 5 bases and J by 3 bases, with 13 bases of the junction left unmatched. Germline CDR1 reads SGHAT; CDR2 reads FQDESV (reference sequence). The CDR3 has 18 amino acids.